The 22 T cell receptor beta chains presented below share a single source sample, sequenced in a study of CD8+CD57+ T cells in acquired aplastic anemia. Sequencing involved patients with CD8+CD57+ cell expansion previously shown by flow cytometry. Using genomic DNA as the template, TCR beta VDJ and CDR3 profiling was carried out. TCRdb recomputed calls from the reads with MiXCR, one row per CDR3 protein. The data show 80,000 or so distinct CDR3 sequences, roughly 70% seen once. Sequencing was carried out using sorted CD4+, CD8+, or CD8+CD57+ T cells (not recorded which) from PBMCs. All receptors come from a human donor with aplastic anemia.

The V and J genes are TRBV19 and TRBJ1-4; D is possibly TRBD1 (6 bases). Trimming cost V 10 bases and J 7 bases, with 16 bases left between them. The CDR3 totals 13 residues. Germline lookup yields CDR1 LNHDA and CDR2 SQIVND (reference sequence). Written as DNA, the CDR3 is TGTGCCACATGGGGCAGGGGAACTGAAAAACTGTTTTTT. The encoded protein is CATWGRGTEKLFF.

V is TRBV20-1 and J is TRBJ2-1; 9 bases map to TRBD2. Germline V CDR1 and CDR2: DFQATT, SNEGSKA (reference sequence). The CDR3 spans 14 residues. The J segment lost 6 bases and the V segment lost 6 bases, leaving 9 bases of the junction unmatched. The chain's CDR3 is CSADSGRGANEQFF. The CDR3 coding sequence is TGCAGTGCGGATAGCGGGAGAGGCGCCAATGAGCAGTTCTTC.

The chain carries TRBV7-2 and TRBJ2-7; D ambiguous. The CDR3 consists of 13 residues. V was shortened by 5 bases and J by 3 bases, with 11 bases between the two germline ends. Germline V lookup: CDR1 SGHTA, CDR2 FQGNSA. DNA of the CDR3: TGTGCCAGCAGCCCGGGCTACGGCTACGAGCAGTACTTC. This codes for CASSPGYGYEQYF.

V and J are TRBV15 and TRBJ2-5; 8 positions match TRBD1. The CDR3 runs to 16 residues. Germline values: CDR1 LNHNV, CDR2 YYDKDF (reference sequence). The J segment lost 0 bases and the V segment lost 5 bases, leaving 8 bases of the junction unmatched. CDR3 sequence: CATSAGGGGYQETQYF. DNA of the CDR3: TGTGCCACCAGCGCAGGGGGCGGAGGGTACCAAGAGACCCAGTACTTC.

Comment on this clonotype: This CDR3 fails to terminate in the conserved phenylalanine or tryptophan, so it likely reflects a read error. The chain carries TRBV2 and TRBJ1-3, with D perhaps TRBD1 (6 bases). Trimming stripped 6 bases from V and 9 bases from J, with 15 bases between. Germline V gene lookup returns CDR1 SNHLY and CDR2 FYNNEI. The CDR3 consists of 13 residues. The CDR3 DNA is TGTGCCAGCAGCTTGGGCAGGGGAGGCACCATATATCTT. Its protein product is CASSLGRGGTIYL.

The chain links TRBV7-2 to TRBJ2-5; TRBD2 is a possible D gene (5 bases). Deletions cut 7 bases from V and 2 bases from J, with 11 bases between. The CDR3 has 13 residues. CDR1 is SGHTA, CDR2 FQGNSA, per germline. The CDR3 region is CASTPTGQETQYF. The CDR3 DNA follows: TGTGCCAGCACCCCCACGGGACAAGAGACCCAGTACTTC.

The rearrangement uses TRBV25-1 and TRBJ2-7; 7 bases are shared with TRBD1. Looked up from germline, CDR1 is MGHDK and CDR2 is SYGVNS. This CDR3 comprises 14 residues. The trim removed 5 bases at V and 3 bases at J, leaving 7 bases unmatched. Here the CDR3 reads CASSRPGQSYEQYF. DNA for the CDR3: TGTGCCAGCAGTCGACCGGGACAGAGCTACGAGCAGTACTTC.

This clonotype has a handful of counts. This rearrangement joins TRBV7-6 to TRBJ2-5, with D tentatively TRBD2 (5 bases). The length of the CDR3 is 12 residues. Trimming pared 4 bases from V and 5 bases from J, leaving 8 bases between. Germline values: CDR1 SGHVS, CDR2 FNYEAQ. As DNA, the CDR3 is TGTGCCAGCAGCTCCCGAGGGGAGACCCAGTACTTC. Translated: CASSSRGETQYF.

The chain joins TRBV24-1 to TRBJ2-7, with D possibly being TRBD2 (7 bases). This CDR3 is 13 amino acids long. Germline CDR1 is KGHDR and CDR2 is SFDVKD. V lost 3 bases to trimming and J lost 6 bases, with 11 bases between them. This chain's CDR3 is CATSDGGGSEQYF. In DNA, the CDR3 is TGTGCCACCAGTGATGGCGGGGGCAGCGAGCAGTACTTC.

This chain joins TRBV9 and TRBJ2-3, with D uncertain. The V gene's germline CDR1 is SGDLS and CDR2 YYNGEE. The CDR3 covers 14 residues. V lost 2 bases, J lost 0 bases, and 7 bases lay in between. CDR3 protein: CASSVVSSTDTQYF. The CDR3 DNA reads as TGTGCCAGCAGCGTGGTTAGCAGCACAGATACGCAGTATTTT.

This clonotype was detected only once. At one of its ends the junction is not consistent with the germline gene, which may arise from a read error. J is TRBJ2-7 and V is TRBV2; D is ambiguous. This CDR3 region has 12 residues. CDR1 is SNHLY, CDR2 FYNNEI, per germline. Here the CDR3 reads CASRLFSYGQYF. CDR3 in DNA: TGTGCCAGCAGGCTTTTCTCCTACGGGCAGTACTTC.

J is TRBJ2-3 and V is TRBV10-3, with 8 bases aligning to TRBD2. The CDR3 totals 16 residues. The V gene end was trimmed by 7 bases and the J gene end by 5 bases; junction bases not matched to a gene: 14. Looked up from germline, CDR1 is ENHRY and CDR2 is SYGVKD. The CDR3 nucleotides are TGTGCCATCACCCCAATGGTAGCGGGAATGATAGATACGCAGTATTTT. Translation gives CAITPMVAGMIDTQYF.

The V gene is TRBV19, the J gene TRBJ1-2; D is ambiguous. The CDR3 spans 13 residues. CDR1 and CDR2 from the germline V gene are LNHDA and SQIVND (reference sequence). V was cut by 8 bases and J by 7 bases, with 17 bases left in between. CDR3 in DNA: TGTGCCAGTTTAGAGTGGGGAGGAAGTGGCTACACCTTC. It codes for CASLEWGGSGYTF.

V and J are TRBV5-1 and TRBJ2-1, with TRBD1 as a possible D gene (5 bases). Germline CDR1 SGHRS, CDR2 YFSETQ. Trimming took 0 bases from V and 3 from J, leaving 19 bases between them. This CDR3 is built from 18 residues. CDR3 region: CASSLDGDSRALYNEQFF. For the CDR3, the DNA is TGCGCCAGCAGCTTGGACGGTGATTCCAGGGCCCTCTACAATGAGCAGTTCTTC.

There are a few counts of this clonotype. The chain has TRBV7-9 and TRBJ1-5; D is undetermined. The CDR3 is 12 amino acids. The V end lost 2 bases, the J end lost 4 bases, and 3 bases lay between the germline ends. CDR1 and CDR2 from the germline V gene are SEHNR and FQNEAQ (reference sequence). The CDR3 sequence is CASSLINQPQHF. Here the CDR3 DNA reads TGTGCCAGCAGCTTAATTAATCAGCCCCAGCATTTT.

V and J are TRBV11-1 and TRBJ1-4; no firm D call. Germline CDR1 SGHAT, CDR2 FQDESV (reference sequence). The CDR3 runs 15 residues. V shed 0 bases and J shed 7 bases, with 12 bases lying between them. In DNA, the CDR3 is TGTGCCAGCAGCTTAGCCGAGGGCCCGGGTGAAAAACTGTTTTTT. Protein: CASSLAEGPGEKLFF.

The chain has TRBV19 and TRBJ1-1; 7 nucleotides align to TRBD1. The V gene end was trimmed by 7 bases and the J gene end by 4 bases; junction bases not matched to a gene: 6. Germline assignment: CDR1 LNHDA and CDR2 SQIVND (reference sequence). This CDR3 contains 13 residues. This CDR3 is CASTRQGPTEAFF. The CDR3 nucleotides read TGTGCCAGTACTAGACAGGGACCCACTGAAGCTTTCTTT.

The chain joins TRBV2 to TRBJ2-5; TRBD1 matches at 7 bases. V lost 6 bases, J lost 4 bases, and 11 bases stayed unmatched. There are 15 residues in the CDR3. CDR1 SNHLY and CDR2 FYNNEI come from the germline V gene. CDR3 in DNA: TGTGCCAGCAGCCGACCTGACAGGGCAGGAGAGACCCAGTACTTC. Its protein is CASSRPDRAGETQYF. The variable domain in full, with the rest retrieved from reference TRBV2 and TRBJ2-5, is EPEVTQTPSHQVTQMGQEVILRCVPISNHLYFYWYRQILGQKVEFLVSFYNNEISEKSEIFDDQFSVERPDGSNFTLKIRSTKLEDSAMYFCASSRPDRAGETQYFGPGTRLLVL.

A single count supports this clonotype. This chain uses TRBV20-1 with TRBJ2-7; D is unclear. V was pared by 5 bases and J by 1 base, with 6 bases between. In germline, CDR1 is DFQATT, CDR2 SNEGSKA (reference sequence). The CDR3 has 11 residues. In DNA, the CDR3 is TGCAGTGCTGCACCTTCCTACGAGCAGTACTTC. Encoded protein: CSAAPSYEQYF.

The V and J genes are TRBV29-1 and TRBJ2-2; D is uncertain. Trimming stripped 5 bases from V and 7 bases from J, with 14 bases between. The germline V gene has CDR1 SQVTM and CDR2 ANQGSEA. The CDR3 loop spans 13 amino acids. The CDR3, as DNA: TGCAGCGTTATCGGTGGCCCGGGCGGGGAGCTGTTTTTT. The encoded protein is CSVIGGPGGELFF.

The chain employs TRBV24-1 and TRBJ2-7; 8 nucleotides line up with TRBD2. The trim removed 3 bases at V and 6 bases at J, leaving 12 bases unmatched. Germline V lookup: CDR1 KGHDR, CDR2 SFDVKD. CDR3 length: 16 residues. In nucleotides, the CDR3 is TGTGCCACCAGTGATGGTAGCGGGGTATACTCGGGCGAGCAGTACTTC. Protein: CATSDGSGVYSGEQYF.

CDR3 sequence: CATLVLGLNTEAFF. In DNA form, the CDR3 reads TGTGCCACCCTAGTACTGGGGTTGAACACTGAAGCTTTCTTT. The gene calls are TRBV2 and TRBJ1-1; D is uncertain. V was trimmed by 10 bases and J by 0 bases, leaving 15 bases between them. Germline CDR1 and CDR2: SNHLY and FYNNEI. CDR3 length: 14 amino acids. Full variable domain (rest looked up from reference TRBV2 and TRBJ1-1): EPEVTQTPSHQVTQMGQEVILRCVPISNHLYFYWYRQILGQKVEFLVSFYNNEISEKSEIFDDQFSVERPDGSNFTLKIRSTKLEDSAMYFCATLVLGLNTEAFFGQGTRLTVV.